The text below deals with one T cell receptor (beta chain). Its target is not known. Multiple V-beta primers and a C-beta primer amplified TCRB from RNA. TCRB-specific cDNA synthesis used 0.5 to 0.65 ug of total RNA. Each CDR3 protein gets one entry after TCRdb re-called the multiplex PCR reads with MiXCR. The data show 8,000 or so distinct CDR3 sequences, 65% to 75% seen once. The data belong to a study of tumor-infiltrating lymphocytes in glioblastoma multiforme. Study-wide findings and caveats: Functional subtype sorting of these T cells was not performed. Clone frequencies may be distorted by unequal TCR transcripts per cell. TCR plus mutation findings rest on a single glioblastoma patient.

In germline, CDR1 is MNHNS, CDR2 SASEGT. This CDR3 is 16 amino acids long. V dropped 2 bases and J dropped 5; count of bases not matched to a gene: 7. J is TRBJ2-1 and V is TRBV6-1; 9 bases fit TRBD1. The clonotype comes from a male donor with glioblastoma. Sequenced sample: brain tumor tissue. For the CDR3, the DNA is TGTGCCAGCAGTGAACTGGACAGGGGCCCTGACAATGAGCAGTTCTTC. Translation: CASSELDRGPDNEQFF.